This entry lists 12 T cell receptor beta chains sequenced from one sample in a study of T cells in Graves' hyperthyroidism and ophthalmopathy. Amplified TCR beta CDR3 regions derived from RNA transcripts. During a first-round RT-PCR of the TCR CDR3, the HTBI primer set was used. TCRdb reprocessed the multiplex PCR reads via MiXCR and lists one record per CDR3 protein. This table has roughly 500,000 distinct CDR3 sequences, roughly 46% appearing once. Source material: peripheral blood or thyroid tissue (not recorded which). These receptors all come from an adult woman with Graves' disease, either hyperthyroidism or ophthalmopathy (not recorded which).

This sequence joins TRBV5-1 and TRBJ1-5; maybe TRBD1 (5 bases). Germline assignment: CDR1 SGHRS and CDR2 YFSETQ. With 2 bases removed from V and 7 bases from J, the gap between germline ends came to 22 bases. CDR3 length: 17 amino acids. The CDR3 nucleotides are TGCGCCAGCAGCTTTGTGGCAGCCGGGGGGGTGCAGCAGCCCCAGCATTTT. It encodes CASSFVAAGGVQQPQHF. Full variable domain (missing parts from reference TRBV5-1 and TRBJ1-5): KAGVTQTPRYLIKTRGQQVTLSCSPISGHRSVSWYQQTPGQGLQFLFEYFSETQRNKGNFPGRFSGRQFSNSRSEMNVSTLELGDSALYLCASSFVAAGGVQQPQHFGDGTRLSIL.

This clonotype has ten or more counts. One junction end does not reproduce the germline sequence, and a read error may be involved. The chain is built from TRBV15 and TRBJ2-5; D gene ambiguous. CDR3 length: 14 amino acids. CDR1 and CDR2 from the germline V gene are LNHNV and YYDKDF (reference sequence). CDR3 region: CATSRDRHQETQYF. DNA for the CDR3: TGTGCCACCAGCAGAGATCGGCACCAGGAGACCCAGTACTTC.

CDR3 sequence: CSAGTEGTEAFF. In nucleotides, the CDR3 is TGCAGTGCCGGGACCGAGGGCACTGAAGCTTTCTTT. The J gene is TRBJ1-1, the V gene TRBV29-1, with a tentative D call TRBD1 (5 bases). The CDR3 length is 12 residues. Germline loops: CDR1 SQVTM, CDR2 ANQGSEA.

This clonotype was picked up a small number of times. The V gene is TRBV15, the J gene TRBJ2-5, with D perhaps given as TRBD1 or TRBD2 (6 bases each). Trimming removed 5 bases at V and 3 bases at J, with 10 bases between. The CDR3 contains 13 residues. The germline V gene encodes CDR1 LNHNV and CDR2 YYDKDF (reference sequence). CDR3 nucleotides: TGTGCCACCAGCGGAGGGGGGAAAGAGACCCAGTACTTC. Protein product: CATSGGGKETQYF. The full variable domain, rest sourced from reference TRBV15 and TRBJ2-5, is DAMVIQNPRYQVTQFGKPVTLSCSQTLNHNVMYWYQQKSSQAPKLLFHYYDKDFNNEADTPDNFQSRRPNTSFCFLDIRSPGLGDTAMYLCATSGGGKETQYFGPGTRLLVL.

The rearrangement joins TRBV10-3 to TRBJ1-4; D not resolved. The CDR3 extends over 15 amino acids. Trimming left V 4 bases short and J 10 bases short, with 19 bases between. CDR1 and CDR2 from the germline V gene are ENHRY and SYGVKD. The CDR3, as DNA: TGTGCCATCAGTGTCGGGGTAGTTTCTTCCGGAAAACTGTTTTTT. Encoded protein: CAISVGVVSSGKLFF.

This clonotype was seen more than once but under ten times. V usage is TRBV7-8 and J usage is TRBJ2-1; D unresolved. The V end was cut by 2 bases, the J end by 11 bases, with 7 bases between. The length of the CDR3 is 11 residues. Germline loops: CDR1 SGHVS, CDR2 FQNEAQ. The CDR3 coding sequence is TGTGCCAGCAGCTTACGTCAGAAGCAGTTCTTC. Translated, it gives CASSLRQKQFF.

The V and J genes are TRBV29-1 and TRBJ1-4; D not certain. Trimming removed 6 bases from V and 8 bases from J, with 10 bases in between. The germline V gene encodes CDR1 SQVTM and CDR2 ANQGSEA. The CDR3 covers 11 residues. The DNA of the CDR3 is TGCAGCGTCGCCCGGGCAGAAAAACTGTTTTTT. The encoded protein is CSVARAEKLFF.

Remarks on this clonotype: The CDR3 carries no conserved terminal phenylalanine or tryptophan, so it likely arises from a read error. The DNA is left out, because the CDR3 cannot be placed on it with certainty; the CDR3 is given as TCRdb lists it. The V and J genes are TRBV19 and TRBJ2-6. Ends included, the CDR3 has 8 residues. From germline, CDR1 is LNHDA and CDR2 SQIVND (reference sequence). The CDR3 loop is CASSAETS.

On this clonotype: The missing conserved phenylalanine or tryptophan at the end of this CDR3 makes a read error likely. Because the CDR3's place on the DNA is in doubt, the DNA is left out and the CDR3 is given as listed by TCRdb. V usage is TRBV7-2 and J usage is TRBJ2-2. Counting both end residues, the CDR3 totals 9 amino acids. CDR1 and CDR2 (germline): SGHTA, FQGNSA. The CDR3 region is CASSLLGFS.

As DNA, the CDR3 is TGTGCCAGCAGTGAAGTCCAGGGTCGGACCGAGCAGTACTTC. Its protein product is CASSEVQGRTEQYF. This chain uses TRBV7-9 with TRBJ2-7; TRBD1 might be the D (5 bases). CDR1 and CDR2 from the germline V gene are SEHNR and FQNEAQ (reference sequence). The CDR3 spans 14 residues. V lost 6 bases and J 6 bases, leaving 18 bases between the germline ends.

Concerning this clonotype: An end of the junction does not agree with germline; a read error may underlie this. The gene calls are TRBV20-1 and TRBJ2-2; 8 positions agree with TRBD1. The V gene's germline CDR1 is DFQATT and CDR2 SNEGSKA (reference sequence). The CDR3 is made up of 16 amino acids. In DNA, the CDR3 is TGCAGTGCTAGAGATCTTAGGACAGGGAACACCGGGGAGCTGTTCTTT. Its protein is CSARDLRTGNTGELFF.

About this clonotype itself: A much more abundant neighbour one base away suggests this may be a read error. V gene TRBV12-5 combines with J gene TRBJ2-5; 7 bases are shared with TRBD1. Germline values: CDR1 LGHNT, CDR2 FRNRAP. CDR3 length: 11 residues. The CDR3 sequence is CARTQGVTQYF. The CDR3 bases are TGTGCCCGGACCCAGGGGGTGACCCAGTACTTC.